The 22 T cell receptor beta chains listed next were all sequenced from one sample in a study of read filtering for tumor transcriptome and immune sequencing. The library was built from about 0.4 ug RNA with molecular barcoded adaptors for alpha/delta and beta/gamma chains. Via MiXCR, TCRdb re-called the reads, giving one row per CDR3 protein. The table shows 130,000 or so distinct CDR3 sequences, with roughly an eighth occurring only once. Sequencing was carried out using a population of CD138-negative cells sorted from bone marrow. These receptors were obtained from a donor older than 35 with multiple myeloma.

There are many counts of this clonotype. The gene calls are TRBV7-3 and TRBJ2-6; 8 bases match TRBD2. Germline V gene sequence: CDR1 SGHTA, CDR2 FQGTGA. V dropped 0 bases and J dropped 0; count of bases not matched to a gene: 13. CDR3 length: 21 amino acids. CDR3 nucleotide sequence: TGTGCCAGCAGCTTAACGTCGGGGGGGCCAGCGGGATCCTCTGGGGCCAACGTCCTGACTTTC. Translating it yields CASSLTSGGPAGSSGANVLTF.

The rearrangement uses TRBV12-5 and TRBJ1-1; D is possibly TRBD1 (5 bases). CDR3 length equals 14 residues. V lost 7 bases to trimming and J lost 1 base, with 13 bases between them. The germline CDR1 and CDR2 sequences are LGHNT and FRNRAP. This chain's CDR3 is CASVVDSTNTEAFF. Here the CDR3 DNA reads TGTGCTAGTGTTGTCGACAGTACGAACACTGAAGCTTTCTTT.

This clonotype was counted ten times or more. The J gene is TRBJ2-1, the V gene TRBV29-1, with a possible D match to TRBD1 (6 bases). The CDR3 runs 14 residues. Trimming took off 1 base at V and 7 bases at J, with 14 bases between the two ends. The germline CDR1 and CDR2 sequences are SQVTM and ANQGSEA. The CDR3 bases are TGCAGCGTTGAAGCAGGGTGGACAGAAAATGAGCAGTTCTTC. Its protein is CSVEAGWTENEQFF.

This clonotype was detected many times. The rearrangement joins TRBV7-9 to TRBJ2-1; possibly TRBD1 for D (6 bases). Germline V lookup: CDR1 SEHNR, CDR2 FQNEAQ (reference sequence). Trimming removed 5 bases at V and 10 bases at J, with 18 bases between. The length of the CDR3 is 14 residues. The CDR3 loop is CASSQGYLGDEQFF. CDR3 sequence (DNA): TGTGCCAGCAGCCAGGGGTATTTGGGCGACGAGCAGTTCTTC.

Details on this clonotype: Since a far larger clone is one base different, this is likely a read error. The rearrangement joins TRBV5-5 to TRBJ1-1, with 7 bases aligning to TRBD1. Germline CDR1 and CDR2: SGHKS and YYEKEE (reference sequence). Trimming took 7 bases from V and 1 from J; bases not matched to a gene: 7. This CDR3 has 14 amino acids. The CDR3 nucleotides read TGTGCCAGCGGCCCGGGGACAGCGAACACTGAAGCTTTCTTT. This gives the protein CASGPGTANTEAFF. The full variable domain, completed using reference TRBV5-5 and TRBJ1-1, is DAGVTQSPTHLIKTRGQQVTLRCSPISGHKSVSWYQQVLGQGPQFIFQYYEKEERGRGNFPDRFSARQFPNYSSELNVNALLLGDSALYLCASGPGTANTEAFFGQGTRLTVV.

Many counts were recorded for this clonotype. The DNA for the CDR3 is TGTGCCTGGAGTGTGGGGGGAGTCGCCAATGAGCAGTTCTTC. Translating gives CAWSVGGVANEQFF. V usage is TRBV30 and J usage is TRBJ2-1, with D perhaps TRBD2 (6 bases). Germline lookup yields CDR1 GTSNPN and CDR2 SVGIG (reference sequence). This CDR3 spans 14 amino acids. Trimming stripped 0 bases from V and 6 bases from J, with 12 bases between. Based on the CDR3 plus reference TRBV30 and TRBJ2-1, the full variable domain is SQTIHQWPATLVQPVGSPLSLECTVEGTSNPNLYWYRQAAGRGLQLLFYSVGIGQISSEVPQNLSASRPQDRQFILSSKKLLLSDSGFYLCAWSVGGVANEQFFGPGTRLTVL.

This clonotype was seen repeatedly, ten times or more. V usage is TRBV14 and J usage is TRBJ2-7, with D possibly being TRBD2 (6 bases). The germline V and J ends were trimmed by 6 bases and 3 bases, with 12 bases remaining between them. CDR3 length: 13 amino acids. Looked up from germline, CDR1 is SGHDN and CDR2 is FVKESK. The CDR3 protein is CASSPGLFYEQYF. DNA for the CDR3: TGTGCCAGCAGTCCGGGACTCTTCTACGAGCAGTACTTC.

This clonotype has a handful of counts. The chain links TRBV2 to TRBJ1-2; 7 nucleotides line up with TRBD1. The junction had 3 bases not matched to a gene; V was cut back by 6 bases and J by 2 bases. The CDR3 runs 13 residues. Germline loops: CDR1 SNHLY, CDR2 FYNNEI. The CDR3 loop reads CASRRTGNYGYTF. DNA of the CDR3: TGTGCCAGCAGACGGACAGGCAACTATGGCTACACCTTC.

This clonotype was seen ten or more times. The CDR3 DNA is TGTGCCAGCTCGAAGGGACAGGGAGAGACCCAGTACTTC. Protein: CASSKGQGETQYF. V is TRBV18 and J is TRBJ2-5, with TRBD1 identical over 9 bases. The length of the CDR3 is 13 residues. From germline, CDR1 is KGHSH and CDR2 LQKENI. V lost 6 bases to trimming and J lost 4 bases; unmatched junction nucleotides: 3.

This clonotype was recorded at least ten times. The gene calls are TRBV2 and TRBJ2-7; 12 nucleotides agree with TRBD2. After removal of 6 bases from V and 1 base from J, the junction contained 4 bases not matched to a gene. Per the germline V gene, CDR1 is SNHLY and CDR2 is FYNNEI. The CDR3 extends over 15 amino acids. This CDR3 reads CASRSGTSGSYEQYF. The CDR3 DNA sequence: TGTGCCAGCAGAAGTGGGACTAGCGGGTCCTACGAGCAGTACTTC.

This clonotype occurred many times. The gene calls are TRBV4-3 and TRBJ2-2; unclear D gene. The CDR3 runs to 15 residues. The germline V gene has CDR1 LGHNA and CDR2 YSLEER. V was shortened by 0 bases and J by 0 bases, with 5 bases between the two germline ends. The CDR3 reads CASSQDTTNTGELFF. The CDR3 DNA reads as TGCGCCAGCAGCCAAGATACGACGAACACCGGGGAGCTGTTTTTT.

In its sample, this clonotype was seen many times. The gene calls are TRBV15 and TRBJ2-1, with D maybe TRBD2 (5 bases). Germline V gene sequence: CDR1 LNHNV, CDR2 YYDKDF (reference sequence). The CDR3 has 16 residues. Trimming took 0 bases from V and 1 from J, leaving 10 bases between them. The CDR3 sequence: CATSRERPGSYNEQFF. CDR3 in DNA: TGTGCCACCAGCAGAGAAAGGCCGGGGTCCTACAATGAGCAGTTCTTC.

This clonotype was seen at least ten times. The CDR3 DNA is TGCGCCAGCAGCACCTCTAGCGGGGCCTACGAGCAGTACTTC. Encoded protein: CASSTSSGAYEQYF. This chain links TRBV5-1 with TRBJ2-7; 9 bases are a match to TRBD2. Losses at the gene ends were 4 bases for V and 2 bases for J; bases not matched to a gene: 4. The CDR3 has 14 amino acids. The germline V gene encodes CDR1 SGHRS and CDR2 YFSETQ.

This clonotype was found many times. The V and J genes are TRBV20-1 and TRBJ2-1, with TRBD2 identical over 7 bases. The length of the CDR3 is 13 residues. Germline CDR1 is DFQATT and CDR2 is SNEGSKA (reference sequence). The V and J ends lost 3 bases and 5 bases, in that order; junction bases with no gene match: 4. The CDR3 region is CSASSGMDNEQFF. Written as DNA, the CDR3 is TGCAGTGCTAGCAGCGGGATGGACAATGAGCAGTTCTTC.

This clonotype was recorded at least ten times. The chain links TRBV7-9 to TRBJ2-7; 11 bases match TRBD2. The CDR3 consists of 15 residues. V was clipped by 4 bases and J by 2 bases; unmatched bases: 4. Germline values: CDR1 SEHNR, CDR2 FQNEAQ (reference sequence). CDR3 DNA sequence: TGTGCCAGCAGCTCCACTAGCGGGAGACCCTACGAGCAGTACTTC. Translating it yields CASSSTSGRPYEQYF.

The sample holds many counts of this clonotype. The chain combines TRBV27 with TRBJ2-6; D ambiguous. Germline V gene sequence: CDR1 MNHEY, CDR2 SMNVEV (reference sequence). The CDR3 runs 13 residues. V was shortened by 7 bases and J by 0 bases, with 4 bases between the two germline ends. CDR3 protein: CASTFSGANVLTF. The CDR3 coding sequence is TGTGCCAGCACCTTCTCTGGGGCCAACGTCCTGACTTTC.

This clonotype was counted at least ten times. V is TRBV5-1 and J is TRBJ2-1; TRBD2 aligns across 16 bases. The CDR3 covers 19 residues. Germline V gives CDR1 SGHRS, CDR2 YFSETQ. V shed 1 base and J 4 bases; nucleotides not matched to a gene: 8. Written as DNA, the CDR3 is TGCGCCAGCAGCTTGTTCGGGACTAGCGGGAGGGTTGATTACAATGAGCAGTTCTTC. Translated: CASSLFGTSGRVDYNEQFF.

The J gene is TRBJ1-2, the V gene TRBV25-1; 7 nucleotides line up with TRBD1. V was pared by 1 base and J by 4 bases, with 9 bases of the junction left unmatched. Germline V gene sequence: CDR1 MGHDK, CDR2 SYGVNS. The CDR3 has 16 residues. CDR3 region: CASSEWDSKSRYGYTF. CDR3 coding DNA: TGTGCCAGCAGTGAATGGGACAGTAAATCCCGCTATGGCTACACCTTC.

This clonotype has only a few counts. Given a much more abundant clone one base away, this may be a read error. This is likely a read error, given that the CDR3 carries no conserved phenylalanine or tryptophan at its end. This chain links TRBV12-3 or TRBV12-4 with TRBJ1-5; TRBD1 is a possible D gene (5 bases). The CDR3 length is 14 residues. V lost 3 bases, J lost 5 bases, and 11 bases lay in between. This CDR3 reads CASSFRGGDQPQHS. The CDR3 coding sequence is TGTGCCAGCAGTTTTAGGGGTGGGGATCAGCCCCAGCATTCT.

This clonotype was recorded at least ten times. V gene TRBV12-3 or TRBV12-4 combines with J gene TRBJ2-7; no firm D call. This CDR3 contains 11 residues. V was cut by 8 bases and J by 2 bases, with 7 bases left in between. CDR3 sequence: CASQDAYEQYF. As DNA, the CDR3 is TGTGCCAGCCAAGATGCCTACGAGCAGTACTTC.

This clonotype has only a few counts. A much larger clone differs from this one at a single base, so this may be a read error. The V and J genes are TRBV10-2 and TRBJ2-1; 11 nucleotides match TRBD2. Trimming at V came to 6 bases and at J to 8 bases, leaving 6 bases not matched to a gene. Germline assignment: CDR1 WSHSY and CDR2 SAAADI. This CDR3 has 14 residues. In DNA, the CDR3 is TGCGCCAGCAGAGGGACTAGCGGTACGGATGAGCAGTTCTTC. Translated: CASRGTSGTDEQFF.

The chain links TRBV7-2 to TRBJ2-2; D remains ambiguous. CDR1 and CDR2 (germline): SGHTA, FQGNSA. V was clipped by 1 base and J by 6 bases, with 9 bases between them. This CDR3 has 14 residues. The CDR3 region is CASSLGLGSGELFF. Here the CDR3 DNA reads TGTGCCAGCAGCTTAGGGTTGGGGTCCGGGGAGCTGTTTTTT.